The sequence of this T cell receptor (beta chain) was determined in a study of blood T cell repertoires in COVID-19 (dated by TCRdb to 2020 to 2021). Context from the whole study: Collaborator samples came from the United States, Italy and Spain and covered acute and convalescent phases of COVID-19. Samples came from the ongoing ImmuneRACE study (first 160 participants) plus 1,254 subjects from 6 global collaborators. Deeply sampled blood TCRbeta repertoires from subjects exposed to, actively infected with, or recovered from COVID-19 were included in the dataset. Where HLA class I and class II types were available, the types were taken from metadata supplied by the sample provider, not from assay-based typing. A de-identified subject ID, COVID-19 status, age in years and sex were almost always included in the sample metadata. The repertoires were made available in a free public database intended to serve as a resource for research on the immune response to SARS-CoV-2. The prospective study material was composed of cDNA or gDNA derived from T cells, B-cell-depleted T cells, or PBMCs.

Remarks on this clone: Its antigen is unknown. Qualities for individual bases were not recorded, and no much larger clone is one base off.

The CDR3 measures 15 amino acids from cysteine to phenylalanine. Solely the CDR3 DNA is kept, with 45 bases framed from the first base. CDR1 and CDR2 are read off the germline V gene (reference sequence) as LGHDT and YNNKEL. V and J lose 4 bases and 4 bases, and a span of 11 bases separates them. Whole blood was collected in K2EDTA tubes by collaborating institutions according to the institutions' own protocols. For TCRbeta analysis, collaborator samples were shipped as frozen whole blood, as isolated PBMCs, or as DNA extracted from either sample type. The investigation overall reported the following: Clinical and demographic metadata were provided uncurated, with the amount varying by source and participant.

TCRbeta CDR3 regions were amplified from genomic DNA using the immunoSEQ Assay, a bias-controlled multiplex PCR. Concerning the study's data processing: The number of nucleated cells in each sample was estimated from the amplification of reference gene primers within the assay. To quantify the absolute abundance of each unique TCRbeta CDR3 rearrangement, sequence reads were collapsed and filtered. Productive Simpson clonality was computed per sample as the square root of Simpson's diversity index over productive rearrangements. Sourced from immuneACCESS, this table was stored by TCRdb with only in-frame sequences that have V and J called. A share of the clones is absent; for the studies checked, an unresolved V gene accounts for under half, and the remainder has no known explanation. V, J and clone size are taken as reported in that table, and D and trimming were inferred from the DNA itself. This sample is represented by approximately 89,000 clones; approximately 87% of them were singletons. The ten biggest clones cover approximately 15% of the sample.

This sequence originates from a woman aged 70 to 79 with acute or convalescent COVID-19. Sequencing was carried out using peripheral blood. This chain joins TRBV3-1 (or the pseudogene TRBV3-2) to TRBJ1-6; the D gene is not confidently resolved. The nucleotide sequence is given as TGTGCCAGCAGCCCAGGAGGGCCTTATAATTCACCCCTCCACTTT. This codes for CASSPGGPYNSPLHF.